The 21 T cell receptor beta chains listed next were all sequenced from one sample in a study of CD8+ T cells in alopecia areata. Treatment indicated: oral pan-JAK inhibitor, 5-10 mg twice daily. Extracted RNA was reverse transcribed, and the resulting cDNA served as sequencing template. Assay: immunoSEQ multiplex PCR; the TCRdb copy retains only in-frame clones and omits some. Among 150,000 to 200,000 clones, about three fifths were seen once, and the ten largest hold over 1%. The sample was CD4+ T cells sorted from blood, taken at week 24, from a patient treated with tofacitinib. These receptors came from a human donor with alopecia areata.

The sample holds a few counts of this clone. The chain carries TRBV27 and TRBJ1-5; D gene ambiguous. The CDR3 spans 15 residues. V was clipped by 6 bases and J by 4 bases, with 16 bases between them. Germline values: CDR1 MNHEY, CDR2 SMNVEV (reference sequence). CDR3 DNA: TGTGCCAGCAGCCGGACTCCCCAGGCAAATCAGCCCCAGCATTTT. This sequence encodes CASSRTPQANQPQHF.

The chain combines TRBV7-2 with TRBJ2-1, with 10 bases lining up with TRBD1. Trimming cost V 2 bases and J 7 bases; bases outside gene matches: 8. From germline, CDR1 is SGHTA and CDR2 FQGNSA. The CDR3 sequence is 16 residues long. CDR3 amino acids: CASSLRTGTGVNEQFF. In DNA form, the CDR3 reads TGTGCCAGCAGCTTACGCACCGGGACAGGGGTTAATGAGCAGTTCTTC.

The table lists this clone with a few counts. The chain links TRBV28 to TRBJ1-5; D is uncertain. Trimming shortened V by 7 bases and J by 3 bases, and 13 bases separated the two germline ends. Germline V lookup: CDR1 MDHEN, CDR2 SYDVKM. This CDR3 region has 14 residues. The CDR3, as DNA: TGTGCCAGCACCTTATTCCGTACCAATCAGCCCCAGCATTTT. It encodes CASTLFRTNQPQHF. Full variable domain (missing parts from reference TRBV28 and TRBJ1-5): DVKVTQSSRYLVKRTGEKVFLECVQDMDHENMFWYRQDPGLGLRLIYFSYDVKMKEKGDIPEGYSVSREKKERFSLILESASTNQTSMYLCASTLFRTNQPQHFGDGTRLSIL.

The chain carries TRBV5-1 and TRBJ1-1; D call uncertain. CDR3 length: 15 residues. Germline loops: CDR1 SGHRS, CDR2 YFSETQ. V was trimmed by 0 bases and J by 8 bases, leaving 17 bases between them. The CDR3 reads CASSLDGRPMAEAFF. The CDR3 nucleotides read TGCGCCAGCAGCTTGGATGGCCGGCCTATGGCGGAAGCTTTCTTT.

The chain joins TRBV19 to TRBJ2-3; D might be TRBD1 (5 bases). Germline assignment: CDR1 LNHDA and CDR2 SQIVND (reference sequence). This CDR3 has 14 residues. With 0 bases removed from V and 10 bases from J, the gap between germline ends came to 14 bases. The CDR3 here is CASSIETPTESQYF. The DNA for the CDR3 is TGTGCCAGTAGTATAGAAACCCCGACAGAATCGCAGTATTTT.

This clone showed up just a few times. This chain links TRBV5-1 with TRBJ1-6; 7 bases fit TRBD1. V trimming: 2 bases; J trimming: 6 bases; junction bases outside the gene matches: 8. CDR1 SGHRS and CDR2 YFSETQ come from the germline V gene. The CDR3 sequence is 16 residues long. CDR3 sequence reads: CASSLASGTVNSPLHF. The CDR3 region has the DNA TGCGCCAGCAGCTTAGCATCCGGGACAGTTAATTCACCCCTCCACTTT. Looking up the rest from reference TRBV5-1 and TRBJ1-6 gives the full variable domain: KAGVTQTPRYLIKTRGQQVTLSCSPISGHRSVSWYQQTPGQGLQFLFEYFSETQRNKGNFPGRFSGRQFSNSRSEMNVSTLELGDSALYLCASSLASGTVNSPLHFGNGTRLTVT.

The gene calls are TRBV7-2 and TRBJ2-5; no firm D call. The CDR3 is made up of 14 amino acids. Trimming left V 6 bases short and J 0 bases short, with 11 bases between. Germline V gene data show CDR1 as SGHTA and CDR2 as FQGNSA. The CDR3 is CASSSQRYQETQYF. Here the CDR3 DNA reads TGTGCCAGCAGTTCACAGAGGTACCAAGAGACCCAGTACTTC.

CDR3 bases: TGTGCCAGCAGTGCCTCGGCCGGGACAGGGAGCTCCTACGAGCAGTACTTC. Its translation: CASSASAGTGSSYEQYF. The chain uses TRBV6-1 and TRBJ2-7; 9 bases match TRBD1. The CDR3 is 17 amino acids. V shed 4 bases and J 0 bases; nucleotides not matched to a gene: 10. Germline loops: CDR1 MNHNS, CDR2 SASEGT.

J is TRBJ1-1 and V is TRBV6-5; 7 nucleotides line up with TRBD1. CDR3 length: 16 amino acids. CDR1 MNHEY and CDR2 SVGAGI come from the germline V gene. With 2 bases clipped from V and 1 base from J, the junction kept 7 bases outside the gene matches. CDR3 in DNA: TGTGCCAGCAGTTACACGCTATGGACAGGGAACACTGAAGCTTTCTTT. Translating it yields CASSYTLWTGNTEAFF.

In its sample, this clone was seen a few times. The chain carries TRBV23-1 and TRBJ1-5; no firm D call. TRBV23-1 is designated an ORF whose function remains uncertain. V dropped 9 bases and J dropped 0 bases, with 12 bases sitting between them. The CDR3 spans 14 residues. This CDR3 reads CASHNECSNQPQHF. CDR3 bases: TGCGCCAGTCACAATGAATGTAGCAATCAGCCCCAGCATTTT.

The rearrangement uses TRBV6-6 and TRBJ2-7; D unclear. The CDR3 consists of 12 residues. Germline V CDR1 and CDR2: MNHNY, SVGAGI (reference sequence). The V end lost 2 bases, the J end lost 6 bases, and 8 bases lay between the germline ends. CDR3 DNA sequence: TGTGCCAGCAGTTACGGCAGGCCCGAGCAGTACTTC. Translating gives CASSYGRPEQYF.

The V call is TRBV30, the J call TRBJ1-2; the match to TRBD1 covers 12 bases. The trim removed 0 bases at V and 7 bases at J, leaving 9 bases unmatched. Germline V CDR1 and CDR2: GTSNPN, SVGIG (reference sequence). CDR3 length equals 16 residues. The CDR3 sequence is CAWSVGSGTGGFGYTF. The CDR3 region has the DNA TGTGCCTGGAGTGTGGGGAGCGGGACAGGGGGCTTTGGCTACACCTTC.

The chain recombines TRBV6-5 with TRBJ2-7, with TRBD2 identical over 9 bases. J lost 4 bases, V lost 6 bases, and 4 bases had no gene match. In germline, CDR1 is MNHEY, CDR2 SVGAGI. CDR3 length: 13 residues. CDR3 DNA: TGTGCCAGCAGGCGGGGGGGGCGGTACGAGCAGTACTTC. Protein product: CASRRGGRYEQYF.

This chain uses TRBV7-6 with TRBJ1-5, with D hard to call. The CDR3 runs to 15 residues. CDR1 and CDR2 (germline): SGHVS, FNYEAQ. V lost 4 bases and J 2 bases, leaving 12 bases between the germline ends. CDR3 sequence: CASSSGPNGNQPQHF. The CDR3 region has the DNA TGTGCCAGCAGCTCCGGGCCGAATGGCAATCAGCCCCAGCATTTT.

The chain is built from TRBV7-8 and TRBJ2-1; 14 bases are a match to TRBD2. The germline CDR1 and CDR2 sequences are SGHVS and FQNEAQ. Unmatched junction bases numbered 10, after V lost 2 bases and J lost 7 bases. This CDR3 has 18 residues. Here the CDR3 DNA reads TGTGCCAGCAGCTTAAGGGTGGGACTAGCGGGGGAAGGGAATGAGCAGTTCTTC. Its protein product is CASSLRVGLAGEGNEQFF.

This clone was seen a handful of times. J is TRBJ2-5 and V is TRBV4-3; TRBD1 matches 7 bases. The CDR3 is made up of 14 amino acids. The J segment lost 1 base and the V segment lost 1 base, leaving 0 bases of the junction unmatched. CDR1 LGHNA and CDR2 YSLEER come from the germline V gene. CDR3 residues: CASSQGDSQETQYF. In DNA, the CDR3 is TGCGCCAGCAGCCAAGGGGACAGCCAAGAGACCCAGTACTTC.

CDR3 sequence reads: CASSRRSNQPQHF. The DNA of the CDR3 is TGTGCCAGCAGCCGACGGAGCAATCAGCCCCAGCATTTT. The J gene is TRBJ1-5, the V gene TRBV5-6; no reliable D call. Germline V lookup: CDR1 SGHDT, CDR2 YYEEEE. The length of the CDR3 is 13 residues. Trimming removed 4 bases from V and 1 base from J, with 6 bases in between.

This chain uses TRBV29-1 with TRBJ2-3; no firm D call. V was trimmed by 1 base and J by 5 bases, leaving 22 bases between them. The germline V gene encodes CDR1 SQVTM and CDR2 ANQGSEA. The CDR3 has 17 amino acids. CDR3 DNA: TGCAGCGTTGAAGGATTAAAGGAAAAGGGATGGATAGATACGCAGTATTTT. Translation gives CSVEGLKEKGWIDTQYF.

This chain uses TRBV13 with TRBJ2-5; 8 nucleotides match TRBD2. The CDR3 runs 15 residues. The trim removed 5 bases at V and 4 bases at J, leaving 9 bases unmatched. CDR1 and CDR2 from the germline V gene are PRHDT and FYEKMQ (reference sequence). The CDR3 DNA is TGTGCCAGCAGCGCCCGAGCGGGGGATCGAGAGACCCAGTACTTC. Translating gives CASSARAGDRETQYF.

V and J are TRBV2 and TRBJ2-7, with 10 bases aligning to TRBD1. The germline V gene encodes CDR1 SNHLY and CDR2 FYNNEI. Germline trimming cut 10 bases from V and 3 bases from J; bases unmatched to any gene: 6. The CDR3 spans 13 residues. This CDR3 reads CATGQGGIYEQYF. The DNA of the CDR3 is TGTGCCACCGGACAGGGGGGAATCTACGAGCAGTACTTC.

The chain has TRBV5-1 and TRBJ1-1; D not certain. CDR3 length: 13 amino acids. The germline gives CDR1 SGHRS, CDR2 YFSETQ. The V gene lost 4 bases and the J gene lost 7 bases, with 14 bases spanning the gap. The CDR3 DNA is TGCGCCAGCAGCACACCGAATGGAGGTGAAGCTTTCTTT. This gives the protein CASSTPNGGEAFF.